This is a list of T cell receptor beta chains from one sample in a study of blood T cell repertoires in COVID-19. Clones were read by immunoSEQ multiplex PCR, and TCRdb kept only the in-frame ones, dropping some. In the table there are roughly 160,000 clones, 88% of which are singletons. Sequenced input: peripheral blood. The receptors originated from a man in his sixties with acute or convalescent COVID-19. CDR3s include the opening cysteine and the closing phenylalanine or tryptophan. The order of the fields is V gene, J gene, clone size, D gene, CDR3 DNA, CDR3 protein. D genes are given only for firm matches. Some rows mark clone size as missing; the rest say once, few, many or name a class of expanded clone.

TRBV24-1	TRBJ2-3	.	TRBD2	TGTGCCACCAGTGACCCTCCCTCGGGGGGAGAAGATACGCAGTATTTT	CATSDPPSGGEDTQYF
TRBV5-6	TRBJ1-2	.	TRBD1	TGTGCCAGTAAGGACAGGGATGACTATGGCTACACCTTC	CASKDRDDYGYTF
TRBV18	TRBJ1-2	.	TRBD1	TGTGCCAGCTCACCAGAACAGGGGAATGGCTACACCTTC	CASSPEQGNGYTF
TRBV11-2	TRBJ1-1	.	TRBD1	TGTGCCAGCAGCTTGAGACAGGGGGCAGCGGCTTTCTTT	CASSLRQGAAAFF
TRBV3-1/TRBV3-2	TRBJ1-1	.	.	TGTGCCAGCAGCTTAACGGGTGAAGCTTTCTTT	CASSLTGEAFF
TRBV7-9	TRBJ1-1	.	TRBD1	TGTGCCAGCAGCTTCGGGACAGGGACGGGTACTGAAGCTTTCTTT	CASSFGTGTGTEAFF
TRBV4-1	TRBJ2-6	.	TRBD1	TGCGCCAGCAGCCCCGACAGGGAAGGGGCCAACGTCCTGACTTTC	CASSPDREGANVLTF
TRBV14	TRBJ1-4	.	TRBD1	TGTGCCAGCAGCCAGGGGCCGGGACAGAGAATGCATACTAATGAAAAACTGTTTTTT	CASSQGPGQRMHTNEKLFF
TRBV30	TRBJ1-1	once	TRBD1	TGTGCCTGCCGCCGGGACAGTCTTCCGAACACTGAAGCTTTCTTT	CACRRDSLPNTEAFF
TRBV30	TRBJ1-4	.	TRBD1	TGTGCCTGTAGACAGGGGGCGAGAGAAAAACTGTTTTTT	CACRQGAREKLFF
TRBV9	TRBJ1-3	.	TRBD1	TGTGCCAGCAGCGAAGGACAGGGCCACGGAAACACCATATATTTT	CASSEGQGHGNTIYF
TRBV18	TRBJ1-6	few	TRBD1	TGTGCCAGCTCACGAGAGGAGGGGGCTCCGAATAATTCACCCCTCCACTTT	CASSREEGAPNNSPLHF
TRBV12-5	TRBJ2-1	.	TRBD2	TGTGCTAGTGGGTACACAGCGGGAGGTTACTACAATGAGCAGTTCTTC	CASGYTAGGYYNEQFF
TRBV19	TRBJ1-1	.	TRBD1	TGTGCCAGTAGTAAGACAGGGTTCACTGAAGCTTTCTTT	CASSKTGFTEAFF
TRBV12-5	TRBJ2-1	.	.	TGTGCTAGTGGTTTGCCAGTGCCTAGTGAGCAGTTCTTC	CASGLPVPSEQFF
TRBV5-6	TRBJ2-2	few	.	TGTGCCAGCAGCTTGGCCGCCAGTACCGGGGAGCTGTTTTTT	CASSLAASTGELFF
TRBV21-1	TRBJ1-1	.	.	TGTGCCAGCACCTATAGACAGGTGTGGCGCACTGAAGCTTTCTTT	CASTYRQVWRTEAFF
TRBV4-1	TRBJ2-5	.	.	TGCGCCAGCAGCCAAGATAGCCGGGAAAAAACGGAGACCCAGTACTTC	CASSQDSREKTETQYF
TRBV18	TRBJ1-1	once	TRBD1	TGTGCCAGCTCACCGGGGGGGCAGGGGGCAACTGAAGCTTTCTTT	CASSPGGQGATEAFF
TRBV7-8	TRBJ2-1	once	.	TGTGCCAGCAGCACCGGGACAAACCCATTATACAATGAGCAGTTCTTC	CASSTGTNPLYNEQFF
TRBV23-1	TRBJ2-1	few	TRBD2	TGCGCCAGCAGTCAACGTCTACCCGGACTAGCGGGGGCCTCCTACAATGAGCAGTTCTTC	CASSQRLPGLAGASYNEQFF
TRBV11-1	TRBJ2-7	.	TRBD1	TGTGCCAGCAGCCTAGCGCCGGGACAGGCCCCCGAGCAGTACTTC	CASSLAPGQAPEQYF
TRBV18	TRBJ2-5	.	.	TGTGCCAGCTCTCCTGACAGGAACGGATGGGAGACCCAGTACTTC	CASSPDRNGWETQYF
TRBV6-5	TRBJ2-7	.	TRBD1	TGTGCCAGCAGTTACTCCGGACAGGGGGCTATCGAGCAGTACTTC	CASSYSGQGAIEQYF
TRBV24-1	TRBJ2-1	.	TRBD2	TGTGCCACCAGTGATTTGCAGGGGACTAGCGGGACTTCCTCCTACAATGAGCAGTTCTTC	CATSDLQGTSGTSSYNEQFF
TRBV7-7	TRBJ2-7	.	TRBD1	TGTGCCAGCAGCCCCGGGACAGGGGCCTACGAGCAGTACTTC	CASSPGTGAYEQYF
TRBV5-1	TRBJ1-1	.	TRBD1	TGCGCCAGCAGCTTGTCCGGGACAGACCTTTACCCGAACACTGAAGCTTTCTTT	CASSLSGTDLYPNTEAFF
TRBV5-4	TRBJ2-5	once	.	TGTGCCAGCAGTGTGGCCAGTCAAGAGACCCAGTACTTC	CASSVASQETQYF
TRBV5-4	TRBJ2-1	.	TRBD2	TGTGCCAGCCGCGCCCCCGGGACTAGCGGATACAATGAGCAGTTCTTC	CASRAPGTSGYNEQFF
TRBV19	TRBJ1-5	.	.	TGTGCCAGTAGTAATCGACTGAATAGCAATCAGCCCCAGCATTTT	CASSNRLNSNQPQHF
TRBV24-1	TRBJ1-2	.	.	TGTGCCACCAGTGATTTCCGGCAGGCCTATGGCTACACCTTC	CATSDFRQAYGYTF
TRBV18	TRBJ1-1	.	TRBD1	TGTGCCAGCTCACCTCGTCCCGGGACAGGGATGTTCACTGAAGCTTTCTTT	CASSPRPGTGMFTEAFF
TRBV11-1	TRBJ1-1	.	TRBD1	TGTGCCAGCAGCTCAGGGGGTGGAGAGAACACTGAAGCTTTCTTT	CASSSGGGENTEAFF
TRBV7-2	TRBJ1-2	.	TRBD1	TGTGCCAGCAGCTTCCGTCGGGGACAGGGGTTTGCTAACTATGGCTACACCTTC	CASSFRRGQGFANYGYTF
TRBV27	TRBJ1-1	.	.	TGTGCCAGCAGTTTTAGTTTAACGGGAGGTGAAGCTTTCTTT	CASSFSLTGGEAFF
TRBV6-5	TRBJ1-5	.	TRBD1	TGTGCCAGCAGTTTCCGACAGGGGCCTCAGCCCCAGCATTTT	CASSFRQGPQPQHF
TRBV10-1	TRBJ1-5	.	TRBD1	TGCGCCAGCAGTGCGGACAGGGGACAGCCCCAGCATTTT	CASSADRGQPQHF
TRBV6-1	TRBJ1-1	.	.	TGTGCCAGCAGTGAACAGGGATTTGCCGATGAAGCTTTCTTT	CASSEQGFADEAFF
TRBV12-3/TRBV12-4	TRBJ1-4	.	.	TGTGCCAGCAGTTTCACGGGGAACGAAAAACTGTTTTTT	CASSFTGNEKLFF
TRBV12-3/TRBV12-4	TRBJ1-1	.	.	TGTGTTACTCACACTGAAGCTTTCTTT	CVTHTEAFF
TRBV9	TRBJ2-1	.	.	TGTGCCAGCAGCGTAGCGCTTGGGACTCCCTACAATGAGCAGTTCTTC	CASSVALGTPYNEQFF
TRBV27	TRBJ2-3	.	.	TGTGCCAGCAGATCAAAAGGCCGGACAGCGGATACGCAGTATTTT	CASRSKGRTADTQYF
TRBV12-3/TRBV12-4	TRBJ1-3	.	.	TGTGCCAGCAGGGCCTCTGGAAACACCATATATTTT	CASRASGNTIYF
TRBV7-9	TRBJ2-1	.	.	TGTGCCAGCAGCTTAGAAGGAGGACTGGGCAATGAGCAGTTCTTC	CASSLEGGLGNEQFF
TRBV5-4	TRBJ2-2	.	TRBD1	TGTGCCAGCAGTTCGGACAGGGCCGGGGAGCTGTTTTTT	CASSSDRAGELFF
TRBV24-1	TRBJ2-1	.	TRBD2	TGTGCCACCAGTGGCGATAGCGGGAGGGCCCGGTACAATGAGCAGTTCTTC	CATSGDSGRARYNEQFF
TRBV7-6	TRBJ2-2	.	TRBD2	TGTGCCAGCAGCTTAGAGCTAGCGGGGGTGCGCGGGGAGCTGTTTTTT	CASSLELAGVRGELFF
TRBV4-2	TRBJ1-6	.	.	TGTGCCAGCAGCCAAGAGGGGACAAAAAATTCACCCCTCCACTTT	CASSQEGTKNSPLHF